A single sample gave rise to the 25 T cell receptor beta chains below, sequenced in a study of identical twins. TCRdb re-derived calls from the 5' RACE reads in MiXCR, one entry per CDR3 protein. The data show around 550,000 distinct CDR3 sequences, roughly 15% seen once. The same specimen was also included in a second study, on yellow fever vaccine responses in identical twins.

The sequenced sample was CD4+ T cells sorted from blood. The source of these receptors is a woman under 30 in good health.

This clonotype came up a few times. The chain uses TRBV27 and TRBJ2-7; D could derive from TRBD1 or TRBD2 (6 bases each). CDR3 size: 18 residues. CDR1 is MNHEY, CDR2 SMNVEV, per germline (reference sequence). V shed 5 bases and J shed 7 bases, with 30 bases lying between them. The chain's CDR3 is CASSINDRRVGVYDEQYV. DNA of the CDR3: TGTGCCAGCAGTATCAACGACAGGAGGGTAGGGGTTTACGATGAGCAGTACGTC.

The gene calls are TRBV6-5 and TRBJ2-3; perhaps TRBD2 as D (6 bases). The CDR3 sequence is 13 residues long. CDR1 is MNHEY, CDR2 SVGAGI, per germline. The V end was cut by 3 bases, the J end by 5 bases, with 9 bases between. Here the CDR3 DNA reads TGTGCCAGCAGTTATAGCGGAGTAGATACGCAGTATTTT. Its protein product is CASSYSGVDTQYF.

The sample holds a few counts of this clonotype. The chain recombines TRBV6-1 with TRBJ2-2; D not resolved. This CDR3 has 13 amino acids. Germline V gene lookup returns CDR1 MNHNS and CDR2 SASEGT. Trimming removed 7 bases from V and 0 bases from J, with 6 bases in between. In DNA form, the CDR3 reads TGTGCCAGCATACGTTCGAACACCGGGGAGCTGTTTTTT. This gives the protein CASIRSNTGELFF.

The rearrangement joins TRBV12-3 or TRBV12-4 to TRBJ2-3, with 7 nucleotides matching TRBD2. This CDR3 is built from 16 residues. Unmatched junction bases numbered 7, after V lost 0 bases and J lost 4 bases. This CDR3 reads CASSLAAPSGADTQYF. CDR3 DNA: TGTGCCAGCAGTTTAGCGGCCCCTAGCGGAGCAGATACGCAGTATTTT.

The chain is built from TRBV3-1 and TRBJ1-2; D possibly corresponds to TRBD1 (5 bases). The CDR3 contains 15 residues. V gave up 0 bases and J gave up 7 bases, with 15 bases separating them. Germline-derived CDR1 and CDR2 are LGHDT and YNNKEL (reference sequence). The CDR3 loop is CASSQDPQGLVGYTF. The DNA of the CDR3 is TGTGCCAGCAGCCAAGATCCCCAGGGACTCGTTGGCTACACCTTC.

This chain uses TRBV20-1 with TRBJ2-2, with D tentatively TRBD1 or TRBD2 (6 bases each). Germline CDR1 is DFQATT and CDR2 is SNEGSKA (reference sequence). This CDR3 is built from 18 residues. Trimming removed 0 bases at V and 2 bases at J, with 19 bases between. In DNA, the CDR3 is TGCAGTGCTAGAGATTCTTTTTGGGGGGCAGGTAACACCGGGGAGCTGTTTTTT. Protein product: CSARDSFWGAGNTGELFF.

This chain links TRBV14 with TRBJ2-2; no reliable D call. This CDR3 comprises 15 residues. Germline lookup yields CDR1 SGHDN and CDR2 FVKESK. V dropped 4 bases and J dropped 2 bases, with 11 bases sitting between them. The CDR3 nucleotides read TGTGCCAGCAGCCCTAGTACAGTTAACACCGGGGAGCTGTTTTTT. Translation: CASSPSTVNTGELFF.

The J gene is TRBJ2-2, the V gene TRBV2; 9 nucleotides align to TRBD2. Germline CDR1 and CDR2: SNHLY and FYNNEI. J lost 4 bases, V lost 6 bases, and 15 bases had no gene match. CDR3 size: 18 residues. CDR3 region: CASRGTLGGRASTGELFF. The CDR3 DNA follows: TGTGCCAGCAGGGGGACCTTGGGCGGGAGGGCCTCCACCGGGGAGCTGTTTTTT.

Here the CDR3 DNA reads TGCAGTGCTCCTTTGTGGCGCGGTAGCACAGATACGCAGTATTTT. Translation: CSAPLWRGSTDTQYF. The chain carries TRBV20-1 and TRBJ2-3; D is ambiguous. The CDR3 is 15 amino acids. Trimming shortened V by 5 bases and J by 0 bases, and 15 bases separated the two germline ends. Looked up from germline, CDR1 is DFQATT and CDR2 is SNEGSKA (reference sequence).

This clonotype was detected only once. An end of the junction differs from the germline gene, which may be a read error. The chain employs TRBV5-1 and TRBJ2-2; D may be TRBD1 or TRBD2 (5 bases each). The CDR3 has 16 residues. The V gene's germline CDR1 is SGHRS and CDR2 YFSETQ. The CDR3 DNA reads TGCGCCAGCAGCACCTACCGGGACCGAGACACCGAGGAGCTGTTTTTT. It is translated as CASSTYRDRDTEELFF.

This clonotype showed up just a few times. The chain has TRBV18 and TRBJ1-5; the D is unclear. The CDR3 extends over 14 amino acids. Trimming shortened V by 2 bases and J by 5 bases, and 10 bases separated the two germline ends. Germline CDR1 KGHSH, CDR2 LQKENI. Here the CDR3 DNA reads TGTGCCAGCTCACCAATGAGGGATTATCAGCCCCAGCATTTT. As protein: CASSPMRDYQPQHF.

The V gene is TRBV20-1, the J gene TRBJ2-3, with D possibly matching TRBD2 (6 bases). CDR1 is DFQATT and CDR2 is SNEGSKA in the germline V gene (reference sequence). The V gene lost 3 bases and the J gene lost 2 bases, with 12 bases spanning the gap. CDR3 length equals 14 residues. In DNA, the CDR3 is TGCAGTGCTAGGAAACGCGGGGACACAGATACGCAGTATTTT. Translation gives CSARKRGDTDTQYF.

The chain is built from TRBV6-1 and TRBJ2-1, with 10 bases identical to TRBD2. The germline CDR1 and CDR2 sequences are MNHNS and SASEGT. V trimming: 6 bases; J trimming: 5 bases; junction bases outside the gene matches: 7. The CDR3 covers 15 residues. Here the CDR3 DNA reads TGTGCCAGCAGCTCAACGGGACTAGCGAACAATGAGCAGTTCTTC. The encoded protein is CASSSTGLANNEQFF.

This clonotype was seen a handful of times. The CDR3 DNA is TGCAGCGTTGCACCACTAGCGGGGGGGCGTGAGACCCAGTACTTC. Translating gives CSVAPLAGGRETQYF. The V and J genes are TRBV29-1 and TRBJ2-5; 13 nucleotides align to TRBD2. The germline gives CDR1 SQVTM, CDR2 ANQGSEA. The J segment lost 5 bases and the V segment lost 4 bases, leaving 7 bases of the junction unmatched. CDR3 length: 15 amino acids.

This chain uses TRBV5-1 with TRBJ2-5, with TRBD1 matching over 11 bases. J was trimmed by 3 bases and V by 5 bases; bases with no gene match: 9. Germline CDR1 and CDR2: SGHRS and YFSETQ. The CDR3 is 16 residues long. The CDR3 spells CASRDPDRGRKETQYF. The CDR3 DNA is TGCGCCAGCAGGGATCCGGACAGGGGGCGCAAAGAGACCCAGTACTTC.

V usage is TRBV19 and J usage is TRBJ2-7; D call uncertain. Trimming pared 7 bases from V and 3 bases from J, leaving 7 bases between. This CDR3 is built from 11 residues. Germline V gene sequence: CDR1 LNHDA, CDR2 SQIVND (reference sequence). The DNA of the CDR3 is TGTGCCAGTATGGGAAACTACGAGCAGTACTTC. Its translation is CASMGNYEQYF. Looking up the rest from reference TRBV19 and TRBJ2-7 gives the full variable domain: DGGITQSPKYLFRKEGQNVTLSCEQNLNHDAMYWYRQDPGQGLRLIYYSQIVNDFQKGDIAEGYSVSREKKESFPLTVTSAQKNPTAFYLCASMGNYEQYFGPGTRLTVT.

The chain combines TRBV2 with TRBJ2-5; D is possibly TRBD2 (6 bases). V lost 2 bases and J lost 3, with 16 bases in between. From germline, CDR1 is SNHLY and CDR2 FYNNEI. The CDR3 is 16 amino acids. The CDR3 loop reads CASSEMRGLLEETQYF. The CDR3 DNA reads TGTGCCAGCAGTGAAATGCGAGGACTATTAGAAGAGACCCAGTACTTC.

The chain couples TRBV20-1 to TRBJ2-7; D tentatively fits TRBD1 or TRBD2 (5 bases each). CDR1 is DFQATT, CDR2 SNEGSKA, per germline (reference sequence). This CDR3 is 14 amino acids long. V was cut by 1 base and J by 0 bases, with 10 bases left in between. The CDR3 bases are TGCAGTGCTAGAGGGGGGTCTAACTCCTACGAGCAGTACTTC. Amino acids: CSARGGSNSYEQYF.

There are many counts of this clonotype. The chain carries TRBV7-9 and TRBJ1-1, with TRBD1 matching 7 bases. The germline gives CDR1 SEHNR, CDR2 FQNEAQ (reference sequence). The CDR3 runs 17 residues. V lost 4 bases to trimming and J lost 0 bases; unmatched junction nucleotides: 11. The CDR3 coding sequence is TGTGCCAGCAGCTCACTACAGGGGAGGGGGATGAACACTGAAGCTTTCTTT. This sequence encodes CASSSLQGRGMNTEAFF.

The J gene is TRBJ2-1, the V gene TRBV14; D is tentatively TRBD1 or TRBD2 (5 bases each). This CDR3 comprises 12 residues. Per germline, CDR1 SGHDN and CDR2 FVKESK. Trimming left V 1 base short and J 11 bases short, with 9 bases between. In DNA, the CDR3 is TGTGCCAGCAGCCAAGTTTGGGACCAGCAGTTCTTC. Protein: CASSQVWDQQFF.

This chain connects TRBV10-3 to TRBJ2-1, with no clear D. Trimming removed 5 bases at V and 12 bases at J, with 11 bases between. This CDR3 is built from 11 residues. The germline V gene encodes CDR1 ENHRY and CDR2 SYGVKD. CDR3 sequence: CAISNAESQFF. The CDR3 DNA is TGTGCCATCAGTAACGCAGAGTCGCAGTTCTTC.

The chain carries TRBV3-1 and TRBJ2-3, with TRBD2 identical over 8 bases. The V gene end was trimmed by 1 base and the J gene end by 2 bases; junction bases not matched to a gene: 2. CDR1 and CDR2 from the germline V gene are LGHDT and YNNKEL (reference sequence). This CDR3 comprises 15 residues. CDR3 amino acids: CASSQAGGDTDTQYF. The CDR3 bases are TGTGCCAGCAGCCAAGCGGGGGGGGACACAGATACGCAGTATTTT.

This chain links TRBV29-1 with TRBJ2-7, with TRBD2 matching over 9 bases. The CDR3 runs to 14 residues. CDR1 is SQVTM and CDR2 is ANQGSEA in the germline V gene. J was trimmed by 4 bases and V by 2 bases; bases with no gene match: 6. The CDR3 region has the DNA TGCAGCGTTGAATCGCGGGAGGGTTGGTACGAGCAGTACTTC. It codes for CSVESREGWYEQYF.

This chain connects TRBV5-1 to TRBJ2-5; 8 positions match TRBD2. V shed 4 bases and J 6 bases; nucleotides not matched to a gene: 5. Germline V lookup: CDR1 SGHRS, CDR2 YFSETQ. The CDR3 runs to 13 residues. The CDR3 sequence is CASSPREGQTQYF. CDR3 DNA sequence: TGCGCCAGCAGCCCACGGGAGGGTCAGACCCAGTACTTC.

The chain carries TRBV7-2 and TRBJ1-5; unclear D gene. Trimming cost V 5 bases and J 6 bases, with 11 bases left between them. Germline values: CDR1 SGHTA, CDR2 FQGNSA. CDR3 length equals 13 residues. CDR3 loop: CASSPELVQPQHF. For the CDR3, the DNA is TGTGCCAGCAGCCCCGAATTGGTTCAGCCCCAGCATTTT. The full variable domain, with the rest looked up from reference TRBV7-2 and TRBJ1-5, is GAGVSQSPSNKVTEKGKDVELRCDPISGHTALYWYRQSLGQGLEFLIYFQGNSAPDKSGLPSDRFSAERTGGSVSTLTIQRTQQEDSAVYLCASSPELVQPQHFGDGTRLSIL.